This is a list of T cell receptor beta chains from one sample in a study of cytomegalovirus exposure and HLA in healthy donors. Profiled with immunoSEQ multiplex PCR; TCRdb holds only in-frame clones, not every one. This table has approximately 90,000 clones, about 80% appearing once. The sequenced sample was PBMCs. These receptors all stem from a male donor in good health and CMV-seronegative. The CDR3 runs from the conserved cysteine through the conserved F or W. Each record gives: V gene, D gene, J gene, CDR3 DNA, CDR3 protein. The D gene is left open where the match is weak.

TRBV28,TRBD1,TRBJ1-3,TGTGCCAGCAGGCGGGACAGCCAGCAGACCATATATTTT,CASRRDSQQTIYF
TRBV28,TRBD1,TRBJ1-1,TGTGCCAGCAGTTACAGGGGACTCATGAACACTGAAGCTTTCTTT,CASSYRGLMNTEAFF
TRBV5-1,TRBD2,TRBJ2-5,TGCGCCAGCAGCTTGCGGCCTTCGGCCTTAGAGGGAGGGTCGAGGCGCCAAGAGACCCAGTACTTC,CASSLRPSALEGGSRRQETQYF
TRBV27,NA,TRBJ1-1,TGTGCCAGCAGTTTCAAACGCGGGACGGCGAAAAGAGTCAACACTGAAGCTTTCTTT,CASSFKRGTAKRVNTEAFF
TRBV27,TRBD2,TRBJ2-7,TGTGCCAGCAGGACTAGCGGGGGGGCCTACGAGCAGTACTTC,CASRTSGGAYEQYF
TRBV11-2,TRBD2,TRBJ2-7,TGTGCCAGCACCACTAGCGGCGGATATAACGAGCAGTACTTC,CASTTSGGYNEQYF
TRBV2,NA,TRBJ2-2,TGTGCCAGCACGCGCAACACCGGGGAGCTGTTTTTT,CASTRNTGELFF
TRBV5-1,TRBD2,TRBJ2-7,TGCGCCAGCAGCCGAGGGACTAGCGGGATATACGAGCAGTACTTC,CASSRGTSGIYEQYF
TRBV5-4,TRBD2,TRBJ2-1,TGTGCCAGCAGCTTTACTAGCGATTCCTACAATGAGCAGTTCTTC,CASSFTSDSYNEQFF
TRBV27,TRBD1,TRBJ1-1,TGTGCCAGCAGTTTCCACAGGGGGTCCATGAACACTGAAGCTTTCTTT,CASSFHRGSMNTEAFF
TRBV2,TRBD1,TRBJ1-6,TGTGCCAGCAGTGAGGAGGACAGGCTTTCACCCCTCCACTTT,CASSEEDRLSPLHF
TRBV9,TRBD1,TRBJ1-1,TGTGCCAGCAGCGTACAGGGGGCGAACACTGAAGCTTTCTTT,CASSVQGANTEAFF
TRBV28,NA,TRBJ2-5,TGTGCCAGCAGTCCCTCGAGGACATCCCATCGAGAGACCCAGTACTTC,CASSPSRTSHRETQYF